This T cell receptor (beta chain) appears in the sequencing data of a study of graft-versus-host responses after intestinal transplantation. TCRdb's table, derived via immunoSEQ multiplex PCR, lists solely in-frame clones and lacks some. The repertoire holds approximately 100,000 clones, with roughly 88% as singletons. About this clone: Its antigen is undetermined.

This sequence originates from a human donor who received an intestinal transplant. The sample consisted of unstimulated CD4+ T cells sorted from spleen or lymph node cells, taken before intestinal transplant.

The CDR3 nucleotides are TGTGCCAGCAGCGTAGCGGAGCGGGGGCCGTCGATATCCTACAATGAGCAGTTCTTC. It translates to CASSVAERGPSISYNEQFF. The V call is TRBV9, the J call TRBJ2-1; TRBD2 matches at 8 bases. The CDR3 consists of 19 residues. The J segment lost 1 base and the V segment lost 0 bases, leaving 12 bases of the junction unmatched. The germline gives CDR1 SGDLS, CDR2 YYNGEE.